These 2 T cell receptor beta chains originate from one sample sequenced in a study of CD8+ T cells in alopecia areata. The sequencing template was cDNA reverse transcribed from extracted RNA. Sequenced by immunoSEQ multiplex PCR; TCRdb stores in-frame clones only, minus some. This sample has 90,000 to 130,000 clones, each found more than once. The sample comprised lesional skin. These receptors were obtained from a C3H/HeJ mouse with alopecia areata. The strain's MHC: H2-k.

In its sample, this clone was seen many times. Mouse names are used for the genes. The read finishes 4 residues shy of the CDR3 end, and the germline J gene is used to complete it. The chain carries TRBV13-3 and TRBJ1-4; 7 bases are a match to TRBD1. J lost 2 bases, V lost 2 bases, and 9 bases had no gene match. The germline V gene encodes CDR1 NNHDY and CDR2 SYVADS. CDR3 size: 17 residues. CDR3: CASSEVSPGQSNERLFF. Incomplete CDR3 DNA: TGTGCCAGCAGTGAGGTTTCTCCGGGACAGTCCAACGAA.

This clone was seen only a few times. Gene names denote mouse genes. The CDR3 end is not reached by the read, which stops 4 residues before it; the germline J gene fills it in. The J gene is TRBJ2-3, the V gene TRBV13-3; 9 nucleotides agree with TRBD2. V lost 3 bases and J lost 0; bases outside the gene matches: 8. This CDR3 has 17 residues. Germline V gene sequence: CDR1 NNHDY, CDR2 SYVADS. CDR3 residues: CASSGPSTGGSAETLYF. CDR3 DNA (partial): TGTGCCAGCAGTGGACCCTCGACTGGGGGTAGTGCAGAA.